The rows below give T cell receptor beta chains drawn from one sample of a study of blood T cell repertoires in COVID-19. Clones were read by immunoSEQ multiplex PCR, and TCRdb kept only the in-frame ones, dropping some. The table has approximately 230,000 clones, around 90% seen once. Sample: peripheral blood. These receptors all come from a man between 18 and 35 years old with active or convalescent COVID-19. The CDR3 runs from the conserved cysteine through the conserved F or W. Each record gives: D gene, J gene, clone size, V gene, CDR3 protein, CDR3 DNA. The D gene is left open where the match is weak. A clone size is listed for some rows: how often the clone was seen (once, few, many), or a class if it is expanded.

-	TRBJ1-1	-	TRBV16	CASNRWRGEAFF	TGTGCCAGCAATCGGTGGCGGGGGGAAGCTTTCTTT
TRBD2	TRBJ2-6	-	TRBV7-6	CASSLYNSGSGSGANVLTF	TGTGCCAGCAGCTTATATAACAGCGGGAGCGGCTCTGGGGCCAACGTCCTGACTTTC
TRBD1	TRBJ1-2	once	TRBV14	CASSHTQGANYGYTF	TGTGCCAGCAGCCACACGCAGGGGGCAAACTATGGCTACACCTTC
-	TRBJ1-1	-	TRBV9	CASSVSAELMNTEAFF	TGTGCCAGCAGCGTAAGTGCCGAACTTATGAACACTGAAGCTTTCTTT
-	TRBJ1-5	-	TRBV27	CASSLYRVPAGDQPQHF	TGTGCCAGCAGTTTATACCGCGTCCCCGCCGGTGATCAGCCCCAGCATTTT
-	TRBJ2-1	-	TRBV7-3	CASSFGGAYNEQFF	TGTGCCAGCAGCTTCGGCGGGGCCTACAATGAGCAGTTCTTC
TRBD1	TRBJ2-2	-	TRBV27	CASSLGGRGHGTGELFF	TGTGCCAGCAGTCTAGGGGGAAGGGGGCACGGCACCGGGGAGCTGTTTTTT
TRBD1	TRBJ1-2	-	TRBV29-1	CSVSRGTGGDYGYTF	TGCAGCGTTTCCCGCGGGACAGGGGGGGACTATGGCTACACCTTC
TRBD1	TRBJ1-5	-	TRBV4-2	CASSQGAGGQPQHF	TGTGCCAGCAGCCAAGGGGCAGGGGGTCAGCCCCAGCATTTT
-	TRBJ2-3	-	TRBV5-8	CASSVDTGKADTQYF	TGTGCCAGCAGCGTAGATACAGGGAAGGCAGATACGCAGTATTTT
-	TRBJ1-6	-	TRBV7-2	CASSLGDGFNSPLHF	TGTGCCAGCAGCTTAGGAGACGGGTTTAATTCACCCCTCCACTTT
TRBD2	TRBJ2-1	-	TRBV19	CASSISPGLAGGIYNEQFF	TGTGCCAGTAGTATAAGCCCCGGACTAGCGGGAGGTATCTACAATGAGCAGTTCTTC
-	TRBJ1-2	-	TRBV19	CATDTGAYGYTF	TGTGCCACCGACACAGGTGCTTATGGCTACACCTTC
TRBD2	TRBJ2-3	-	TRBV28	CASLSGRTDTQYF	TGTGCCAGCCTTAGCGGGAGAACAGATACGCAGTATTTT
-	TRBJ2-7	-	TRBV25-1	CASSGGVEQYF	TGTGCCAGCAGTGGGGGGGTCGAGCAGTACTTC
TRBD2	TRBJ2-7	-	TRBV7-9	CASSLLRENYEQYF	TGTGCCAGCAGCTTGTTGCGGGAGAACTACGAGCAGTACTTC
TRBD2	TRBJ2-3	-	TRBV5-1	CASSWTSGTDTQYF	TGCGCCAGCAGCTGGACTAGCGGCACAGATACGCAGTATTTT
TRBD1	TRBJ1-4	-	TRBV5-6	CASSDGQGVSDEKLFF	TGTGCCAGCAGCGATGGACAGGGGGTTTCGGACGAAAAACTGTTTTTT
-	TRBJ1-1	few	TRBV30	CAWSFRVNTEAFF	TGTGCCTGGAGCTTTCGAGTGAACACTGAAGCTTTCTTT
-	TRBJ2-1	-	TRBV19	CASSQGQSSYNEQFF	TGTGCCAGTAGTCAAGGACAGAGCTCCTACAATGAGCAGTTCTTC
-	TRBJ1-2	once	TRBV29-1	CSVPRESPNYGYTF	TGCAGCGTCCCACGGGAGTCCCCTAACTATGGCTACACCTTC
TRBD1	TRBJ2-7	-	TRBV7-9	CASSLGSEGQGAYEQYF	TGTGCCAGCAGCTTAGGATCTGAGGGACAGGGGGCCTACGAGCAGTACTTC
TRBD1	TRBJ1-4	-	TRBV3-1/TRBV3-2	CASSQGDRGAFF	TGTGCCAGCAGCCAAGGGGACAGAGGAGCTTTTTTT
TRBD1	TRBJ1-1	once	TRBV29-1	CSADGTGLSFF	TGCAGCGCCGATGGGACAGGGTTGTCTTTCTTT
-	TRBJ1-2	once	TRBV5-6	CASSSQGIWYGYTF	TGTGCCAGCAGCTCCCAGGGGATTTGGTATGGCTACACCTTC
TRBD1	TRBJ1-1	-	TRBV11-2	CASSLGQGVEAFF	TGTGCCAGCAGCTTAGGACAGGGGGTTGAAGCTTTCTTT
-	TRBJ2-7	-	TRBV3-1/TRBV3-2	CASSHPPQGKYEQYF	TGTGCCAGCAGCCACCCCCCACAGGGAAAGTACGAGCAGTACTTC
-	TRBJ2-7	few	TRBV5-6	CASSQGPHKEQYF	TGTGCCAGCAGCCAGGGCCCACACAAGGAGCAGTACTTC
-	TRBJ1-5	-	TRBV30	CAWSSGPMPSNQPQHF	TGTGCCTGGAGTAGCGGGCCCATGCCTAGCAATCAGCCCCAGCATTTT
-	TRBJ2-6	-	TRBV28	CASSSTGSGANVLTF	TGTGCCAGCAGTTCAACAGGGTCTGGGGCCAACGTCCTGACTTTC
-	TRBJ2-7	-	TRBV9	CASSVASPGEQYF	TGTGCCAGCAGCGTAGCTTCGCCGGGCGAGCAGTACTTC
-	TRBJ1-1	-	TRBV7-6	CASSPGQRYKMNTEAFF	TGTGCCAGCAGCCCCGGACAGCGTTATAAGATGAACACTGAAGCTTTCTTT
-	TRBJ2-6	-	TRBV9	CASSSTRTVPSSGANVLTF	TGTGCCAGCAGCTCGACCCGGACTGTCCCCAGCTCTGGGGCCAACGTCCTGACTTTC
-	TRBJ2-2	-	TRBV6-5	CASSSSGELFF	TGTGCCAGCAGTTCTTCCGGGGAGCTGTTTTTT
-	TRBJ1-2	-	TRBV24-1	CATSETSGYGYTF	TGTGCCACCAGTGAGACTTCCGGGTATGGCTACACCTTC
TRBD1	TRBJ1-2	-	TRBV27	CASSPRDRGYGYTF	TGTGCCAGCAGTCCACGGGACAGGGGCTATGGCTACACCTTC
-	TRBJ1-5	-	TRBV19	CASSIRGIQGQPQHF	TGTGCCAGTAGTATACGGGGGATACAAGGACAGCCCCAGCATTTT
-	TRBJ2-3	-	TRBV20-1	CSASLQIRDTQYF	TGCAGTGCTAGTTTGCAAATCCGGGATACGCAGTATTTT
-	TRBJ1-2	few	TRBV5-6	CASSSLQAHYGYTF	TGTGCCAGCAGCTCTTTACAGGCCCATTATGGCTACACCTTC
-	TRBJ2-7	-	TRBV5-6	CASSFGLQASYEQYF	TGTGCCAGCAGCTTTGGTCTGCAAGCCTCCTACGAGCAGTACTTC
TRBD2	TRBJ2-1	-	TRBV9	CASSDTSGRYNEQFF	TGTGCCAGCAGCGATACTAGCGGGAGGTACAATGAGCAGTTCTTC
TRBD1	TRBJ2-7	-	TRBV5-5	CASSLDRGYEQYF	TGTGCCAGCAGCTTGGACAGGGGATACGAGCAGTACTTC
-	TRBJ1-5	-	TRBV15	CATSLGGRNQPQHF	TGTGCCACCAGCTTAGGGGGACGCAATCAGCCCCAGCATTTT
-	TRBJ1-2	-	TRBV18	CASSPPSQGGYGYTF	TGTGCCAGCTCACCACCGTCTCAGGGCGGATATGGCTACACCTTC
TRBD2	TRBJ2-2	-	TRBV5-3	CARSCGTSENTGELFF	TGTGCCAGAAGCTGCGGGACTAGCGAGAACACCGGGGAGCTGTTTTTT
-	TRBJ2-3	-	TRBV5-1	CASSMDGRFTDTQYF	TGCGCCAGCAGCATGGACGGGAGATTCACAGATACGCAGTATTTT
-	TRBJ2-3	-	TRBV9	CASSVVGSGPWGDTQYF	TGTGCCAGCAGCGTAGTTGGTAGCGGTCCATGGGGAGATACGCAGTATTTT
-	TRBJ1-1	few	TRBV6-2/TRBV6-3	CASSYSVGDTEAFF	TGTGCCAGCAGTTACTCGGTAGGGGACACTGAAGCTTTCTTT
-	TRBJ2-2	-	TRBV9	CASSVGEGNTGELFF	TGTGCCAGCAGCGTAGGCGAGGGAAACACCGGGGAGCTGTTTTTT
TRBD2	TRBJ2-5	-	TRBV11-2	CASRGPGLAGVETQYF	TGTGCCAGCAGAGGACCGGGACTAGCGGGAGTAGAGACCCAGTACTTC
-	TRBJ1-6	-	TRBV5-1	CASSLYPQGRDSPLHF	TGCGCCAGCAGCTTGTACCCGCAGGGGAGGGATTCACCCCTCCACTTT
-	TRBJ2-1	-	TRBV28	CASSRKDSDSGEQFF	TGTGCCAGCAGCCGAAAGGACTCCGACTCGGGTGAGCAGTTCTTC
TRBD1	TRBJ1-2	-	TRBV9	CASSSPETGGLGYTF	TGTGCCAGCAGCTCACCAGAGACAGGGGGCCTTGGCTACACCTTC
TRBD1	TRBJ1-1	-	TRBV7-8	CASSREGQGVTEAFF	TGTGCCAGCAGCCGAGAGGGGCAGGGGGTTACTGAAGCTTTCTTT
TRBD2	TRBJ2-7	-	TRBV7-8	CASSLALPSGGYEQYF	TGTGCCAGCAGCTTAGCGCTCCCAAGCGGGGGCTACGAGCAGTACTTC
TRBD1	TRBJ2-1	-	TRBV5-1	CASTAGQGLYNEQFF	TGCGCCAGCACCGCCGGACAGGGCCTTTACAATGAGCAGTTCTTC
TRBD1	TRBJ2-1	-	TRBV3-1/TRBV3-2	CASSQPTLGPQTGQLGEQFF	TGTGCCAGCAGCCAGCCCACACTAGGACCCCAGACAGGGCAACTCGGTGAGCAGTTCTTC
TRBD1	TRBJ2-7	-	TRBV7-6	CASSDRDRVSYEQYF	TGTGCCAGCAGTGACCGGGACAGGGTATCCTACGAGCAGTACTTC